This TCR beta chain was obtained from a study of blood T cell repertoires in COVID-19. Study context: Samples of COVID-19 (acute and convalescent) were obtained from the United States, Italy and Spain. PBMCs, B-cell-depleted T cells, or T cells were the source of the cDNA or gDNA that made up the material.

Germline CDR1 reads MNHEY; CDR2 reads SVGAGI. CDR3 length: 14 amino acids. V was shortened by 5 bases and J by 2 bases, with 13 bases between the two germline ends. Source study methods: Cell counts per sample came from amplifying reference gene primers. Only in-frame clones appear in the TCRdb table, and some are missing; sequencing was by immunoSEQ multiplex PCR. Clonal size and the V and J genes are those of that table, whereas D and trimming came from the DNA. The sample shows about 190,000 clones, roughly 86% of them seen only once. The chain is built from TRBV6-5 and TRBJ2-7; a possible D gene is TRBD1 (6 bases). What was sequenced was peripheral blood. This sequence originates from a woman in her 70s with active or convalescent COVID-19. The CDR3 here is CASSNQGFTYEQYF. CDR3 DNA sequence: TGTGCCAGCAGTAACCAGGGGTTTACCTACGAGCAGTACTTC.